This T cell receptor beta chain was identified during a study of cytomegalovirus exposure and HLA in healthy donors. Libraries were prepared by immunoSEQ multiplex PCR; TCRdb keeps only in-frame clonotypes and omits some of them. The sample yields roughly 300,000 clones, about nine tenths seen once. Only a few counts were recorded for this clone. This CDR3 has 15 residues. Germline CDR1 reads MDHEN; CDR2 reads SYDVKM. V shed 6 bases, J shed 2 bases, and the junction held 8 bases outside the gene matches. This receptor was identified in a woman in her twenties or thirties in good health and CMV-seropositive. The chain is built from TRBV28 and TRBJ2-7; 9 bases are shared with TRBD1. Sequencing was done on a sample of PBMCs. CDR3: CASRRDRGNTYEQYF. CDR3 DNA sequence: TGTGCCAGCAGACGTGACAGGGGGAATACCTACGAGCAGTACTTC.